The sequence of this T cell receptor beta chain was determined in a study of naive and memory T cell subsets. This clonotype has at least ten counts. The antigen is unknown. The junction had 5 bases not matched to a gene; V was cut back by 5 bases and J by 8 bases. CDR1 is SGHTA and CDR2 is FQGNSA in the germline V gene. This CDR3 has 13 amino acids. Findings of the study overall: A few larger clonotypes appeared in naive repertoires, especially CD8, possibly memory cells re-expressing CD45RA. Over 85% of naive TCR sequences appeared only once after error correction, unlike memory subsets. Clonotypes here are unpaired alpha or beta chain sequences. RNA-based TCR counts may shift with T cell activation and differentiation.

The beta constant-region primer was an equimolar mix of two oligonucleotides covering TRBC1 and TRBC2. Four rounds of PCR amplified the ligated cDNA using nested alpha and beta constant-region primers plus SP2. The cDNA 3' end received a ligated single-stranded oligonucleotide carrying the SP2 primer and a 12-nucleotide UMI. MiXCR, applied by TCRdb to the UMI-ligation and nested PCR reads, yields one record per CDR3 protein. Altogether over 90,000 distinct CDR3 sequences are present, about 11% being singletons, with the ten largest covering 0.12% to 0.15%. This sequence joins TRBV7-2 and TRBJ2-2; 7 nucleotides agree with TRBD1. The origin of this receptor is a human donor in good health. Material: naive CD4+ T cells from blood. The CDR3 sequence: CASSPDRAGELFF. Written as DNA, the CDR3 is TGTGCCAGCAGCCCCGACAGGGCTGGGGAGCTGTTTTTT.